These T cell receptor beta chains were read from a single sample in a study of cytomegalovirus exposure and HLA in healthy donors. Measured with immunoSEQ multiplex PCR; TCRdb has only the in-frame clones, and not every one. The data hold 150,000 to 180,000 clones, with about 88% observed a single time. Sequenced material: PBMCs. The receptors originated from a man aged 18 to 35 in good health and CMV-seropositive. Each CDR3 is given with its conserved first and last residue. A D gene is named only where the DNA matches it firmly. Clone size is stated in some rows and not others, as once, few, many or a class when expanded.

V gene	J gene	clone size	D gene	CDR3 length	CDR3 protein	CDR3 DNA
TRBV6-5	TRBJ1-2	.	TRBD1	14	CASSYSTGGDGYTF	TGTGCCAGCAGTTACAGCACAGGGGGCGACGGCTACACCTTC
TRBV27	TRBJ1-2	.	TRBD1	14	CASSPTGGNYGYTF	TGTGCCAGCAGTCCTACAGGGGGGAACTATGGCTACACCTTC
TRBV4-1	TRBJ1-5	.	.	14	CASSPAGGNQPQHF	TGCGCCAGCAGCCCGGCAGGGGGCAATCAGCCCCAGCATTTT
TRBV7-6	TRBJ2-1	once	TRBD1	13	CASSPTGVGEQFF	TGTGCCAGCAGCCCGACAGGGGTAGGGGAGCAGTTCTTC
TRBV6-5	TRBJ1-1	.	.	15	CASSYLGQMNTEAFF	TGTGCCAGCAGTTACCTCGGACAGATGAACACTGAAGCTTTCTTT
TRBV9	TRBJ2-5	.	TRBD2	15	CASSVGGGTPETQYF	TGTGCCAGCAGCGTAGGGGGAGGGACCCCCGAGACCCAGTACTTC
TRBV14	TRBJ2-3	.	.	16	CASSLRGGGRTDTQYF	TGTGCCAGCAGCCTTCGAGGCGGGGGCCGCACAGATACGCAGTATTTT
TRBV18	TRBJ1-2	.	.	14	CASSQGNRARGYTF	TGTGCCAGCTCACAAGGAAACAGGGCCAGGGGCTACACCTTC
TRBV7-3	TRBJ2-7	.	TRBD1	13	CASSQRQGYEQYF	TGTGCCAGCAGCCAACGACAGGGCTACGAGCAGTACTTC
TRBV5-4	TRBJ2-6	.	TRBD2	16	CASSPTSGTGANVLTF	TGTGCCAGCAGCCCTACTAGCGGGACTGGGGCCAACGTCCTGACTTTC
TRBV6-5	TRBJ2-7	once	.	13	CASQSAATGEQYF	TGTGCCAGCCAATCAGCGGCAACGGGGGAGCAGTACTTC
TRBV7-9	TRBJ1-4	.	TRBD1	16	CASSSGTGVANEKLFF	TGTGCCAGCAGCTCCGGGACAGGGGTAGCTAATGAAAAACTGTTTTTT
TRBV7-9	TRBJ2-7	.	.	15	CASSPSPPGYYEQYF	TGTGCCAGCAGCCCCTCCCCCCCGGGATACTACGAGCAGTACTTC
TRBV6-1	TRBJ1-5	once	.	13	CASRIQGDQPQHF	TGTGCCAGCAGGATACAGGGAGATCAGCCCCAGCATTTT
TRBV4-3	TRBJ2-1	.	.	13	CASSQSAYGEQFF	TGCGCCAGCAGCCAAAGTGCATACGGTGAGCAGTTCTTC
TRBV28	TRBJ2-3	.	TRBD2	14	CASRSGGSTDTQYF	TGTGCCAGCAGATCGGGGGGGAGCACAGATACGCAGTATTTT
TRBV19	TRBJ1-2	once	.	17	CASRERQAERPNYGYTF	TGTGCCAGCCGAGAGAGACAGGCGGAGCGACCGAACTATGGCTACACCTTC
TRBV6-1	TRBJ2-3	.	.	12	CASRFITDTQYF	TGTGCCAGCAGATTTATAACAGATACGCAGTATTTT
TRBV9	TRBJ2-1	.	TRBD2	16	CASSVDGRGSYNEQFF	TGTGCCAGCAGCGTCGACGGGAGGGGGTCCTACAATGAGCAGTTCTTC
TRBV13	TRBJ2-1	.	.	15	CASSLRQDAYNEQFF	TGTGCCAGCAGCCTAAGACAGGATGCGTACAATGAGCAGTTCTTC
TRBV18	TRBJ2-1	.	TRBD2	18	CASSPLPSGRAFGNEQFF	TGTGCCAGCTCTCCTCTCCCCAGCGGGAGGGCCTTCGGGAATGAGCAGTTCTTC
TRBV5-1	TRBJ2-3	.	TRBD2	14	CASSPGLASDTQYF	TGCGCCAGCAGCCCAGGACTAGCTTCAGATACGCAGTATTTT
TRBV4-1	TRBJ2-7	.	.	14	CASSHVTNSYEQYF	TGCGCCAGCAGCCACGTGACAAATTCCTACGAGCAGTACTTC
TRBV4-2	TRBJ2-6	.	.	16	CASSQDGGGGANVLTF	TGTGCCAGCAGCCAAGATGGGGGCGGTGGGGCCAACGTCCTGACTTTC
TRBV5-6	TRBJ1-2	.	TRBD1	13	CASSAQGLYGYTF	TGTGCCAGCAGCGCACAGGGGCTCTATGGCTACACCTTC
TRBV4-3	TRBJ1-2	.	.	15	CASSHPTRAYEGYTF	TGCGCCAGCAGCCACCCAACTCGAGCATATGAGGGCTACACCTTC
TRBV6-5	TRBJ1-1	.	TRBD1	15	CASTSGTGTSTEAFF	TGTGCCAGCACCTCCGGGACAGGGACCAGCACTGAAGCTTTCTTT
TRBV2	TRBJ2-7	.	TRBD2	15	CASSDAGTSAYEQYF	TGTGCCAGCAGTGACGCCGGGACTAGCGCCTACGAGCAGTACTTC
TRBV15	TRBJ2-6	.	TRBD1	17	CATSSGQVYSGANVLTF	TGTGCCACCAGCAGTGGACAGGTCTACTCTGGGGCCAACGTCCTGACTTTC
TRBV27	TRBJ2-7	few	.	13	CASSTSGAYEQYF	.
TRBV1	TRBJ1-6	.	.	19	CTSSQPINDSHIYNSPLHF	TGCACCAGCAGCCAACCTATCAACGACAGCCACATTTATAATTCACCCCTCCACTTT
TRBV5-1	TRBJ1-2	.	.	14	CASSFGGNPDGYTF	TGCGCCAGCAGTTTCGGGGGGAATCCGGATGGCTACACCTTC
TRBV5-1	TRBJ2-5	.	.	15	CASSFTDKGRETQYF	TGCGCCAGCAGCTTTACGGACAAGGGGCGCGAGACCCAGTACTTC
TRBV9	TRBJ2-1	.	TRBD2	14	CASSVRLAGGEQFF	TGTGCCAGCAGCGTAAGGCTAGCGGGAGGTGAGCAGTTCTTC